This T cell receptor beta chain was observed in a study of blood T cell repertoires in COVID-19 (dated by TCRdb to between 2020 and 2021). General notes on the study: The collaborator samples originated in the United States, Italy and Spain and spanned the acute and convalescent phases of COVID-19. The prospective study material was composed of cDNA or gDNA derived from T cells, B-cell-depleted T cells, or PBMCs. Deeply sampled blood TCRbeta repertoires from subjects exposed to, actively infected with, or recovered from COVID-19 were included in the dataset. The repertoires were released in a freely available public database meant as a resource for research on the immune response to SARS-CoV-2. Samples came from the ongoing ImmuneRACE study (first 160 participants) plus 1,254 subjects from 6 global collaborators. Nearly every sample came with metadata listing a de-identified subject ID, COVID-19 status, age in years and sex. Where available, HLA class I and class II types were obtained from metadata supplied by the sample provider rather than from assay-based typing.

TCRbeta CDR3 regions were amplified from genomic DNA by means of the immunoSEQ Assay, a bias-controlled multiplex PCR. As for the authors' bioinformatics: The number of nucleated cells in each sample was estimated from the amplification of reference gene primers within the assay. To quantify the absolute abundance of each unique TCRbeta CDR3 rearrangement, sequence reads were collapsed and filtered. For each sample, productive Simpson clonality was calculated as the square root of Simpson's diversity index across productive rearrangements. The table was pulled from immuneACCESS by TCRdb, which kept in-frame rearrangements only. Such tables lose some clones; where checked, under half of the loss comes from unresolved V genes, and the rest has no known cause. The V and J calls and clone size were taken over from that table, and D and trimming were inferred from the DNA. The sample table holds 200,000 to 300,000 clones, of which roughly 80% were seen once. Less than 4% of the sample is in the top ten clones.

The paper's findings and limits, for the study overall: The quantity of clinical and demographic metadata differed by source and by participant and was supplied without curation.

Note on this clone: This receptor's antigen is unknown. Per-nucleotide qualities are absent, and no much larger clonotype sits a single base away.

Via the germline V gene, CDR1 is ENHRY and CDR2 SYGVKD. The CDR3, from cysteine to phenylalanine, totals 16 residues. Only the CDR3 part of the read is kept: 48 bases, read in frame from the first base. V is pruned by 4 bases and J by 1 base, leaving 9 bases of the junction without a gene match. In the prospective study, participants were roughly 18 to 90 years old, resided in about two dozen geographic areas of the United States, and were enrolled through a virtual design. In the prospective study, cohorts were assigned on the basis of participant-reported clinical history obtained from a screening survey and a study questionnaire. A participant counted as exposed if, within 2 weeks of entering the study, that participant had been in contact with someone who had a PCR-confirmed or clinician-diagnosed COVID-19 case. In the prospective study, mobile phlebotomists collected whole blood, serum and a nasopharyngeal or oropharyngeal swab from each participant. Over a roughly 2-month period, participants in the prospective study had the option of providing additional blood draws and questionnaires. Blood samples from the prospective study were shipped frozen or at room temperature prior to DNA extraction.

The chain couples TRBV10-3 to TRBJ1-1, with TRBD1 matching 7 junction bases. Sequenced input: PBMCs or T cells enriched from blood (not recorded which). The sequence was collected from a woman aged 40 to 49 who had been exposed to COVID-19. For the CDR3, the sequence is CAISAFKGASNTEAFF. DNA sequence: TGTGCCATCAGTGCCTTTAAGGGGGCCTCGAACACTGAAGCTTTCTTT.